Here is one T cell receptor beta chain with its context. The antigen is unknown. The table came from immunoSEQ multiplex PCR; TCRdb's copy has only in-frame clones and leaves some out. This sample has 80,000 or so clones, with about 90% found just once. The data derive from a study of T cell responses to AZD1222 COVID-19 vaccine. The study's findings and limits: In the spike-specific TCR repertoire, nearly half reportedly target unmutated variant regions. Females made up more of the donors, who were largely white British, and clonal diversity may have come out too low.

Here the sequenced sample was peripheral blood, taken on day 0 of AZD1222 vaccination. The TCR was taken from an adult in good health.

In nucleotides, the CDR3 is TGTGCCAGCAGTTGGGAACAGGGGAGAATTAATGAAAAACTGTTTTTT. This translates into CASSWEQGRINEKLFF. The rearrangement links TRBV6-5 to TRBJ1-4; 7 bases fit TRBD1. Looked up from germline, CDR1 is MNHEY and CDR2 is SVGAGI. The CDR3 runs 16 residues. With 4 bases clipped from V and 4 bases from J, the junction kept 9 bases outside the gene matches.